The rows below give T cell receptor beta chains drawn from one sample of a study of neurological immune-mediated disorders. TCRdb reanalysed the 5' RACE reads using MiXCR and keeps one entry per CDR3 protein. The profile shows 55,000 to 70,000 distinct CDR3 sequences, roughly a tenth of them singletons. Material: PBMCs. The receptors come from a male donor with HTLV-1-associated myelopathy (HAM/TSP). The CDR3 runs from the conserved cysteine through the conserved F or W. The order of the fields is J gene, V gene, clone size, D gene, CDR3 protein, CDR3 DNA. A D gene is named only where the DNA matches it firmly. Expanded clones get a size class; other rows say once, few or many, or leave the size out.

TRBJ1-2,TRBV9,many,.,CASSVGIAVNYGYTF,TGTGCCAGCAGCGTAGGCATAGCGGTTAACTATGGCTACACCTTC
TRBJ2-7,TRBV29-1,.,TRBD1,CSVVGGLSSYDQYF,TGCAGCGTGGTAGGGGGCCTTAGCTCCTACGATCAGTACTTC
TRBJ1-4,TRBV5-1,many,TRBD1,CASSFQQGAGEKLFF,TGCGCCAGCAGCTTCCAACAGGGGGCAGGGGAAAAACTGTTTTTT
TRBJ2-7,TRBV28,many,.,CASTGTYEQYF,TGTGCCAGCACCGGAACTTACGAGCAGTACTTC
TRBJ2-3,TRBV12-2,.,.,CASRLAGDRGKPDTQYF,TGTGCAAGTCGCTTAGCGGGGGACAGGGGGAAACCAGATACGCAGTATTTT
TRBJ1-1,TRBV20-1,many,.,CSARERPSRVVSEAFF,TGCAGTGCTCGAGAGAGGCCATCGAGGGTGGTATCTGAAGCTTTCTTT
TRBJ2-1,TRBV5-6,many,TRBD2,CASSLLAGASSYNEQFF,TGTGCCAGCAGCCTCCTAGCGGGGGCAAGCTCCTACAATGAGCAGTTCTTC
TRBJ2-3,TRBV3-1,many,TRBD2,CASSAGTISTDTQYF,TGTGCCAGCAGCGCCGGGACTATAAGCACAGATACGCAGTATTTT
TRBJ2-5,TRBV7-9,many,.,CASSLFGLGGQETQYF,TGTGCCAGCAGCTTATTCGGTTTAGGGGGCCAAGAGACCCAGTACTTC
TRBJ2-5,TRBV20-1,many,TRBD1,CSAKQGAGETQYF,TGCAGTGCTAAACAGGGGGCAGGGGAGACCCAGTACTTC
TRBJ2-5,TRBV5-1,many,.,CASSPLQVKETQYF,TGCGCCAGCAGCCCATTACAGGTTAAGGAGACCCAGTACTTC
TRBJ2-7,TRBV7-2,many,.,CASSLYLGGGTSYEQYF,TGTGCCAGCAGCTTATATCTTGGCGGGGGCACCTCCTACGAGCAGTACTTC
TRBJ1-1,TRBV20-1,.,.,CSARVFGREAAEAFF,TGCAGTGCTAGAGTGTTTGGCAGGGAAGCCGCTGAAGCTTTCTTT
TRBJ2-5,TRBV7-6,.,TRBD2,CASSLAGTSGQETQYF,TGTGCCAGCAGCTTAGCCGGGACTAGCGGACAAGAGACCCAGTACTTC
TRBJ1-3,TRBV6-6,once,.,CASRISGNTIYF,TGTGCCAGCAGGATCTCTGGAAACACCATATATTTT
TRBJ2-7,TRBV12-3/TRBV12-4,many,.,CASSSSWAYEQYF,TGTGCCAGCAGTTCCTCGTGGGCCTACGAGCAGTACTTC